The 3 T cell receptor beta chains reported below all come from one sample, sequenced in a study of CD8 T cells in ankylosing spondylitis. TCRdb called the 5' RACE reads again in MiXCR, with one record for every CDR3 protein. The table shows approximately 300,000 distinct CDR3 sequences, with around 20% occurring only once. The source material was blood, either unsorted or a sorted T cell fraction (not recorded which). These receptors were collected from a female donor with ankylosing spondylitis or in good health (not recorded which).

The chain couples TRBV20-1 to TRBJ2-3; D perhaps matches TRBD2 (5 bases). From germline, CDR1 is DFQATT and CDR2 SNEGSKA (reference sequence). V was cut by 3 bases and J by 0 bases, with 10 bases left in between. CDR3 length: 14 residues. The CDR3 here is CSASVRGSTDTQYF. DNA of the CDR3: TGCAGTGCTAGTGTCCGCGGGAGCACAGATACGCAGTATTTT.

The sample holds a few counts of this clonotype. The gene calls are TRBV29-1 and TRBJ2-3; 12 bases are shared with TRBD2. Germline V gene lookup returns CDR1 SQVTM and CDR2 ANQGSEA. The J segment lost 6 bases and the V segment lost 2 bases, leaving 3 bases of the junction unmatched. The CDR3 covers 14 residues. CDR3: CSVELAGGPDTQYF. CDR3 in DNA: TGCAGCGTTGAACTAGCGGGAGGGCCGGATACGCAGTATTTT.

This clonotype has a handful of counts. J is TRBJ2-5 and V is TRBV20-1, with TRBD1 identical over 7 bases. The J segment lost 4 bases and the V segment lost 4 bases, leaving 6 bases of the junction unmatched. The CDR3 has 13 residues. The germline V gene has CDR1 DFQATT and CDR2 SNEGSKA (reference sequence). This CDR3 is CSAKTGKRETQYF. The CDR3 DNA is TGCAGTGCTAAGACAGGGAAGCGAGAGACCCAGTACTTC.